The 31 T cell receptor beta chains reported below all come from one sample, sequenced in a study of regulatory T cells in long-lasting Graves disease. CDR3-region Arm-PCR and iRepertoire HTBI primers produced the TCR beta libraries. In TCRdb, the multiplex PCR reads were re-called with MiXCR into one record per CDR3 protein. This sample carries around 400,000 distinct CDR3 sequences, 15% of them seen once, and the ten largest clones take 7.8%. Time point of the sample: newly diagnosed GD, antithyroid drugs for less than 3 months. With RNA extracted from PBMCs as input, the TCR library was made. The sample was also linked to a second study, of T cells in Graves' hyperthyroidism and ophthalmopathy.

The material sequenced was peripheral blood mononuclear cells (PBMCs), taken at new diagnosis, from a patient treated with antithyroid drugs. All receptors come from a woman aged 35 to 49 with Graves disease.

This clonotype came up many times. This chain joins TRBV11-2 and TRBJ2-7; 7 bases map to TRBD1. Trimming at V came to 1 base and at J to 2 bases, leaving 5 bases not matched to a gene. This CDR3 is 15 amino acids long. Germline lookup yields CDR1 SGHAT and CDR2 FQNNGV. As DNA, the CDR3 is TGTGCCAGCAGCTTAGGGCAGGGGGTTCCCTACGAGCAGTACTTC. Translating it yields CASSLGQGVPYEQYF.

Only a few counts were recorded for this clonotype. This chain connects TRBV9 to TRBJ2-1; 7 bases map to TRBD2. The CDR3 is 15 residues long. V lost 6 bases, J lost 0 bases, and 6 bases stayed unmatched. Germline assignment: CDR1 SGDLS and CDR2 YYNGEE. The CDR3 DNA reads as TGTGCCAGCAACGATGGGAGGGCCTCCTACAATGAGCAGTTCTTC. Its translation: CASNDGRASYNEQFF.

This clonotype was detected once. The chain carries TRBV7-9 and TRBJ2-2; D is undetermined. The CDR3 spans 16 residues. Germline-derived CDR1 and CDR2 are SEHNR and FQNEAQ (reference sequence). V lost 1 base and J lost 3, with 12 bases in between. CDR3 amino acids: CASSLEITVDTGELFF. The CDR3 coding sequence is TGTGCCAGCAGCTTAGAAATCACGGTTGACACCGGGGAGCTGTTTTTT.

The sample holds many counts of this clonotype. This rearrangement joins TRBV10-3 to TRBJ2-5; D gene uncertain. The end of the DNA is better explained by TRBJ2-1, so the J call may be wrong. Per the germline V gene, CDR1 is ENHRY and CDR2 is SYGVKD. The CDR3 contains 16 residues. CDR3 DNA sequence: TGTGCCATCAGTGCCCATGTCAGTAGTCTTTCGGGTGAGCAGTTCTTC. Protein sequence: CAISAHVSSLSGEQFF.

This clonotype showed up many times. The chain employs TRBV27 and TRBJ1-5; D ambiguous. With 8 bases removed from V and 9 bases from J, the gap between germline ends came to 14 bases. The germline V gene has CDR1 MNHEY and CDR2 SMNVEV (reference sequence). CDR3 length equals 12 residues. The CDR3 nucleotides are TGTGCCAGCGCCCGGGCCGAGGGGCCCCAGCATTTT. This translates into CASARAEGPQHF.

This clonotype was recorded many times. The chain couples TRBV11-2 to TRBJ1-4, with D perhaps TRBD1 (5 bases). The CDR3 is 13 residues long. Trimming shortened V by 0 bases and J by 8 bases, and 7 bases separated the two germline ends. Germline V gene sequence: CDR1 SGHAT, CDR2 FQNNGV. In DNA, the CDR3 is TGTGCCAGCAGCTTAGATAGGGACGAAAAACTGTTTTTT. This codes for CASSLDRDEKLFF. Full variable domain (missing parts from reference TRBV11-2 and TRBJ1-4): EAGVAQSPRYKIIEKRQSVAFWCNPISGHATLYWYQQILGQGPKLLIQFQNNGVVDDSQLPKDRFSAERLKGVDSTLKIQPAKLEDSAVYLCASSLDRDEKLFFGSGTQLSVL.

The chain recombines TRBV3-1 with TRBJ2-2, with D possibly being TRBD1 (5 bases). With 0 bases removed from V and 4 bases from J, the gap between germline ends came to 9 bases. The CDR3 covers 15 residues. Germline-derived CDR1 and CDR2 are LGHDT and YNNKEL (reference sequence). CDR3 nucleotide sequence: TGTGCCAGCAGCCAAGAAAGGGGTTTCACCGGGGAGCTGTTTTTT. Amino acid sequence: CASSQERGFTGELFF.

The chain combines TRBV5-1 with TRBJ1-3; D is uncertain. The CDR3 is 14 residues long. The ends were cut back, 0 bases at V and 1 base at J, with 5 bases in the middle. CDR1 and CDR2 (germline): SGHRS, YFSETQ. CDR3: CASSLEGSGNTIYF. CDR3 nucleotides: TGCGCCAGCAGCTTGGAAGGGTCTGGAAACACCATATATTTT.

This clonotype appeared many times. For the CDR3, the DNA is TGTGCCAGCAGTGAAGAGGAAGGGAGCTCCTACAATGAGCAGTTCTTC. Encoded protein: CASSEEEGSSYNEQFF. The V and J genes are TRBV2 and TRBJ2-1, with a weak D call TRBD2 (5 bases). V lost 1 base to trimming and J lost 0 bases, with 10 bases between them. The V gene's germline CDR1 is SNHLY and CDR2 FYNNEI. The CDR3 loop spans 16 amino acids.

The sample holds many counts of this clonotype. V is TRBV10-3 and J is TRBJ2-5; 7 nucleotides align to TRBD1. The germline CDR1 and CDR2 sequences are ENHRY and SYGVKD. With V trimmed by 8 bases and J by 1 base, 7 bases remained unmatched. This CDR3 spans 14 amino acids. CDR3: CAISNRGSQETQYF. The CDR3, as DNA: TGTGCCATCTCCAACAGGGGAAGCCAAGAGACCCAGTACTTC.

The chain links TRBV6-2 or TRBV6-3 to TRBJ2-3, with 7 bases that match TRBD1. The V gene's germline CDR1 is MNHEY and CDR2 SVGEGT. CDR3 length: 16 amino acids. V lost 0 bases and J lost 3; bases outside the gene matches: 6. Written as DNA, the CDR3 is TGTGCCAGCAGTTACTCGGGGACAGTTTGGACAGATACGCAGTATTTT. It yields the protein CASSYSGTVWTDTQYF.

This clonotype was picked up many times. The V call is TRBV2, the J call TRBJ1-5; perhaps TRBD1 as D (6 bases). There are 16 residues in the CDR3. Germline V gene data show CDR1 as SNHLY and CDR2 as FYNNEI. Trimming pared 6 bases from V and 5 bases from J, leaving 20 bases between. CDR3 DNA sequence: TGTGCCAGCAGCGACGACTGGGGCAGGGGAGATCAGCCCCAGCATTTT. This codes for CASSDDWGRGDQPQHF.

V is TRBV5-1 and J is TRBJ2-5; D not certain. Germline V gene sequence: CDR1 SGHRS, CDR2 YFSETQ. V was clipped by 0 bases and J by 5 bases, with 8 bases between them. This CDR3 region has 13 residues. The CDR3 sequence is CASSLDLLETQYF. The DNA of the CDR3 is TGCGCCAGCAGCTTGGATCTCTTGGAGACCCAGTACTTC.

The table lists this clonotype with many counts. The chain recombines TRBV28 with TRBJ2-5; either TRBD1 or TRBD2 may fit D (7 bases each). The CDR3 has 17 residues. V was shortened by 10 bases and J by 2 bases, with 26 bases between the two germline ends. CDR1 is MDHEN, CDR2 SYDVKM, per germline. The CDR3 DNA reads TGTGCCACCCGAAAGTGGGGGGGAAACAGGGGACAAGAGACCCAGTACTTC. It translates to CATRKWGGNRGQETQYF.

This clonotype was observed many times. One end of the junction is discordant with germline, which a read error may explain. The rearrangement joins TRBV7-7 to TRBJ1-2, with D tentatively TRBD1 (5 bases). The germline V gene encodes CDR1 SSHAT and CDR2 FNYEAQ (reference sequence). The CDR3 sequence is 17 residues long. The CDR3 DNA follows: TGTGCTAGCAGCACAGATCCGACAGTCGAGCGGTCATATGGCTACACCTTC. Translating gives CASSTDPTVERSYGYTF. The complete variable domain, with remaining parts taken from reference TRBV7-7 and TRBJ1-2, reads GAGVSQSPRYKVTKRGQDVTLRCDPISSHATLYWYQQALGQGPEFLTYFNYEAQPDKSGLPSDRFSAERPEGSISTLTIQRTEQRDSAMYRCASSTDPTVERSYGYTFGSGTRLTVV.

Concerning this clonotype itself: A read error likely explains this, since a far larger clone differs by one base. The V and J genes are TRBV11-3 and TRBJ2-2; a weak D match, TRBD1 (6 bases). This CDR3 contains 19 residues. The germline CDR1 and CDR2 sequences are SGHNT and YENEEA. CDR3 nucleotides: TGTGCCAGCGGCTTAGCCCCCCCACAGGGTGGGTCGAACACCGGGGAGCTGTTTTTT. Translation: CASGLAPPQGGSNTGELFF.

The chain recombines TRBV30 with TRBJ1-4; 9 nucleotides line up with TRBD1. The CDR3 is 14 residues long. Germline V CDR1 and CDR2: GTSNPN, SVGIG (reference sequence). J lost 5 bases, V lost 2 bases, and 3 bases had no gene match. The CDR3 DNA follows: TGTGCCTGGAGTAGGACAGGGGTGAATGAAAAACTGTTTTTT. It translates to CAWSRTGVNEKLFF.

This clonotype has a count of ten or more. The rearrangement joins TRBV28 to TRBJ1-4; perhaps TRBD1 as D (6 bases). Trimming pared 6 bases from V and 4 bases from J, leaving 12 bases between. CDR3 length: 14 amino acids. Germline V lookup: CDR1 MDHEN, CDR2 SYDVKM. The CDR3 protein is CASRPTGNNEKLFF. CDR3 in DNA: TGTGCCAGCAGACCAACAGGGAATAATGAAAAACTGTTTTTT.

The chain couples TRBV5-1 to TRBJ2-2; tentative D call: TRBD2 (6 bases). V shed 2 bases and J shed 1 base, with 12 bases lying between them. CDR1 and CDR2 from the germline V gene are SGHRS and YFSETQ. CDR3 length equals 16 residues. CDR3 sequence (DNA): TGCGCCAGCAGCTTTGACCAGCGGGTGAACACCGGGGAGCTGTTTTTT. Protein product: CASSFDQRVNTGELFF.

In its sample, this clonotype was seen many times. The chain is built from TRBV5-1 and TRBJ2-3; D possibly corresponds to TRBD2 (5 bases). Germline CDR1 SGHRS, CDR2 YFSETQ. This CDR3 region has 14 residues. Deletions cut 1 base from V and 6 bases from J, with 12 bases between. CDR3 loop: CASSLTSGQDTQYF. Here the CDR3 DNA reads TGCGCCAGCAGCTTGACCAGCGGCCAGGATACGCAGTATTTT.

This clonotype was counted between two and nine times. CDR3 region: CASSESPGHYSLRAYNSPLHF. CDR3 DNA sequence: TGCGCCAGCAGTGAGTCTCCCGGACACTACTCCTTGAGGGCCTATAATTCACCCCTCCACTTT. V gene TRBV10-1 combines with J gene TRBJ1-6; a weak D match, TRBD1 (5 bases). CDR3 size: 21 residues. V was cut by 0 bases and J by 2 bases, with 23 bases left in between. CDR1 and CDR2 (germline): WNHNN, SYGVQD (reference sequence).

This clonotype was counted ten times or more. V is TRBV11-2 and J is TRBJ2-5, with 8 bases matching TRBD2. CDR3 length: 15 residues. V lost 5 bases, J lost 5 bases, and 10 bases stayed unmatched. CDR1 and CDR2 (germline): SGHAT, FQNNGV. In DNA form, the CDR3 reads TGTGCCAGCAGCGGGACTAGTGGGAGTCCGGAGACCCAGTACTTC. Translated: CASSGTSGSPETQYF.

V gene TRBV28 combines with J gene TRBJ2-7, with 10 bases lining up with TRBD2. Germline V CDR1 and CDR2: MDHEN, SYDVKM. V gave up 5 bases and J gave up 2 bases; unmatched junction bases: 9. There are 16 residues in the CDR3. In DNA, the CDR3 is TGTGCCAGCAGTCCCCCAGGAGCGGGAGGGCCCTACGAGCAGTACTTC. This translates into CASSPPGAGGPYEQYF.

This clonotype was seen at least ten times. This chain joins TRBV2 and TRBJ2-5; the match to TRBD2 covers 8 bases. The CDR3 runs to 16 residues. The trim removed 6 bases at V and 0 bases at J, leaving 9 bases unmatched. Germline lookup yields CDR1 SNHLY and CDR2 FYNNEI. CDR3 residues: CASRPHYSGDQETQYF. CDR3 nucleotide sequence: TGTGCCAGCAGACCCCATTATAGCGGGGACCAAGAGACCCAGTACTTC.

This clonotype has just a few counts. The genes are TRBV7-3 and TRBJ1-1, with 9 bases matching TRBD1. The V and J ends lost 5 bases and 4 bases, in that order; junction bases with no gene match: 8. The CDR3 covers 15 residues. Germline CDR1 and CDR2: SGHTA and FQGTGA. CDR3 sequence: CASSLTGQGGTEAFF. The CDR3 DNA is TGTGCCAGCAGCCTCACGGGACAGGGAGGCACTGAAGCTTTCTTT.

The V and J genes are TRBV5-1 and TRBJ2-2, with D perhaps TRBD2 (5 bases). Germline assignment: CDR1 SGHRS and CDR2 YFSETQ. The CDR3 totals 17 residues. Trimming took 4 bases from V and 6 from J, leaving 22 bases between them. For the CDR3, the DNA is TGCGCCAGCAGCCCCGTTTCTGAGGGTGGAGGCGCCGGGGAGCTGTTTTTT. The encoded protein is CASSPVSEGGGAGELFF.

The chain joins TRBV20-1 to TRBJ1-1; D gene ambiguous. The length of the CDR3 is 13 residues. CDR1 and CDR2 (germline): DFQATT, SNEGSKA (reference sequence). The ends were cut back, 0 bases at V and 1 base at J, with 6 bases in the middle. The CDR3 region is CSAREEPNTEAFF. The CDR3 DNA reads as TGCAGTGCTAGAGAGGAACCGAACACTGAAGCTTTCTTT.

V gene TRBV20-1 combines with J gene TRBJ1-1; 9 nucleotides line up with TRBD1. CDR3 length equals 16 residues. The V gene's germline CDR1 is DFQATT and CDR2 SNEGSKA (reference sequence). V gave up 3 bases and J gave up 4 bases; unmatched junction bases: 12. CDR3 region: CSARTPGTGTRTEAFF. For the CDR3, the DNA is TGCAGTGCTAGGACCCCGGGGACAGGGACTCGCACTGAAGCTTTCTTT.

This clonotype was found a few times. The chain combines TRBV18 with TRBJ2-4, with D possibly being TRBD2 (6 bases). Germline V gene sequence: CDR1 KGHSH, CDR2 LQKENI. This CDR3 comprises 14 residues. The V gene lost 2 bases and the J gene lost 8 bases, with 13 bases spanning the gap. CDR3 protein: CASSPGGIRDIQYF. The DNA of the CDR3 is TGTGCCAGCTCACCAGGCGGGATTCGGGACATTCAGTACTTC.

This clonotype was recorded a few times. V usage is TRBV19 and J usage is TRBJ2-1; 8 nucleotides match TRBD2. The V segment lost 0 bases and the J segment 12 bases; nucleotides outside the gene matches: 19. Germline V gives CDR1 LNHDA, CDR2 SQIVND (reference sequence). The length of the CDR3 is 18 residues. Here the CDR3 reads CASSIDLGVLAALGGQFF. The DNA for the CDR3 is TGTGCCAGTAGTATAGATCTGGGGGTACTAGCGGCCCTAGGGGGGCAGTTCTTC. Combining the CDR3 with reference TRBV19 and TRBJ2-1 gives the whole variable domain DGGITQSPKYLFRKEGQNVTLSCEQNLNHDAMYWYRQDPGQGLRLIYYSQIVNDFQKGDIAEGYSVSREKKESFPLTVTSAQKNPTAFYLCASSIDLGVLAALGGQFFGPGTRLTVL.

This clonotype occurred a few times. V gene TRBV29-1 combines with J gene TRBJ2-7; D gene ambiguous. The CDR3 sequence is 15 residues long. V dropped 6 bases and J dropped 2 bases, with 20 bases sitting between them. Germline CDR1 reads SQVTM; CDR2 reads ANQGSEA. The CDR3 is CSVKLATGTTYEQYF. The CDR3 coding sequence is TGCAGCGTAAAGCTGGCAACGGGTACTACCTACGAGCAGTACTTC.